Listed here is a single T cell receptor beta chain. Its antigen remains unknown. Study results and caveats: The TCR gene usage of tumor memory CD4+ T cells clustered together with blood and lymph node memory CD4+ cells and with lymph node naive CD4+ cells. Whole repertoires were not studied in the larger cohort, only one V-J beta rearrangement.

Treg sorting used a CD4+CD25+CD127-/low gate. V dropped 3 bases and J dropped 3 bases, with 6 bases sitting between them. From germline, CDR1 is MDHEN and CDR2 SYDVKM. This CDR3 comprises 12 residues. TCRdb called the 5' RACE reads again in MiXCR, with one record for every CDR3 protein. The profile shows about 40,000 distinct CDR3 sequences, about a fifth of them singletons. The TCR comes from a female donor with breast cancer. The V call is TRBV28, the J call TRBJ2-7; D gene ambiguous. Sequenced input: Tregs sorted from a lymph node. The CDR3 loop reads CASSFLGYEQYF. CDR3 nucleotides: TGTGCCAGCAGTTTTCTGGGCTACGAGCAGTACTTC.